This is a list of T cell receptor beta chains from one sample in a study of cytomegalovirus exposure and HLA in healthy donors. The table came from immunoSEQ multiplex PCR; TCRdb's copy has only in-frame clones and leaves some out. The sample shows some 97,000 clones, more than 75% of them seen only once. Sequencing input: PBMCs. These receptor sequences come from a woman between 50 and 59 years old in good health and CMV-seropositive. Each CDR3 is given with its conserved first and last residue. D genes are given only for firm matches. Not all rows give a size; the values are once, few, many and, for expanded clones, a class.

cdr3_nt: TGTGCCAGCTCACGGTACGGGAACACCGGGGAGCTGTTTTTT
cdr3_aa: CASSRYGNTGELFF
j_call: TRBJ2-2
v_call: TRBV18
d_call: .
clone_size: .

cdr3_nt: TGCGCCAGCAGCCACAGGGGGCACACCGGGGAGCTGTTTTTT
cdr3_aa: CASSHRGHTGELFF
j_call: TRBJ2-2
v_call: TRBV4-1
d_call: TRBD1
clone_size: .

cdr3_nt: TGTGCCAGCAGCTTAGAGGTAGACACTGAAGCTTTCTTT
cdr3_aa: CASSLEVDTEAFF
j_call: TRBJ1-1
v_call: TRBV7-3
d_call: .
clone_size: .

cdr3_nt: TGTGCCAGCAGCGGGGGCACTACTGGAAACACCATATATTTT
cdr3_aa: CASSGGTTGNTIYF
j_call: TRBJ1-3
v_call: TRBV9
d_call: .
clone_size: .

cdr3_nt: TGCGCCAGCAGCCTGGGACTAGCGGGAGGCTGGGGAGTCATGGAGACCCAGTACTTC
cdr3_aa: CASSLGLAGGWGVMETQYF
j_call: TRBJ2-5
v_call: TRBV5-1
d_call: TRBD2
clone_size: .

cdr3_nt: TGTGCCAGCAGCACGACTCTTCTCGGGGAGCTGTTTTTT
cdr3_aa: CASSTTLLGELFF
j_call: TRBJ2-2
v_call: TRBV7-6
d_call: .
clone_size: once

cdr3_nt: TGTGCCAGCAGCCCCGAGTTGGGGGCGCAGGACACTGAAGCTTTCTTT
cdr3_aa: CASSPELGAQDTEAFF
j_call: TRBJ1-1
v_call: TRBV5-4
d_call: .
clone_size: once

cdr3_nt: TGTGCCACTCGGCGTTATGGGACAGGGGACACCGGGGAGCTGTTTTTT
cdr3_aa: CATRRYGTGDTGELFF
j_call: TRBJ2-2
v_call: TRBV18
d_call: TRBD1
clone_size: few

cdr3_nt: TGTGCCAGCAGCCCTACAGGGGTCGGTGGTGAAGCTTTCTTT
cdr3_aa: CASSPTGVGGEAFF
j_call: TRBJ1-1
v_call: TRBV11-2
d_call: TRBD1
clone_size: .

cdr3_nt: TGTGCCAGCTCACCGGACAGGAGGGATCAGCCCCAGCATTTT
cdr3_aa: CASSPDRRDQPQHF
j_call: TRBJ1-5
v_call: TRBV18
d_call: TRBD1
clone_size: .

cdr3_nt: TGCGCCAGCAGCTTTGCTTCGGGACTAGCGGGTTCCTCTGGGGCCAACGTCCTGACTTTC
cdr3_aa: CASSFASGLAGSSGANVLTF
j_call: TRBJ2-6
v_call: TRBV5-1
d_call: TRBD2
clone_size: few

cdr3_nt: TGTGCCAGCAGCTTACTACGGGATAACAATGAGCAGTTCTTC
cdr3_aa: CASSLLRDNNEQFF
j_call: TRBJ2-1
v_call: TRBV13
d_call: .
clone_size: .

cdr3_nt: TGTGCCAGCAGTGAGGACAGGGGGCGTATCACAGATACGCAGTATTTT
cdr3_aa: CASSEDRGRITDTQYF
j_call: TRBJ2-3
v_call: TRBV6-1
d_call: TRBD1
clone_size: .

cdr3_nt: TGTGCCAGCAGCTTAGGTCGCGACTACGAGCAGTACTTC
cdr3_aa: CASSLGRDYEQYF
j_call: TRBJ2-7
v_call: TRBV11-1
d_call: .
clone_size: .

cdr3_nt: TGTGCCAGCAGCCATTCACGGGGGGGCTCCTACAATGAGCAGTTCTTC
cdr3_aa: CASSHSRGGSYNEQFF
j_call: TRBJ2-1
v_call: TRBV5-5
d_call: TRBD2
clone_size: .

cdr3_nt: TGTGCCAGCAGCTTAGTACGGGAGTCGTACGAGCAGTACTTC
cdr3_aa: CASSLVRESYEQYF
j_call: TRBJ2-7
v_call: TRBV11-2
d_call: .
clone_size: once

cdr3_nt: TGCAGCGTAACTATAGCGGGAGGTCGGAGTGAGCAGTTCTTC
cdr3_aa: CSVTIAGGRSEQFF
j_call: TRBJ2-1
v_call: TRBV29-1
d_call: TRBD2
clone_size: .

cdr3_nt: TGTGCCAGCAGCTTATCAGGCAATCAGCCCCAGCATTTT
cdr3_aa: CASSLSGNQPQHF
j_call: TRBJ1-5
v_call: TRBV11-1
d_call: .
clone_size: .

cdr3_nt: TGCGCCAGCAGCTTGACAGGGAGGGTGAACACTGAAGCTTTCTTT
cdr3_aa: CASSLTGRVNTEAFF
j_call: TRBJ1-1
v_call: TRBV5-1
d_call: .
clone_size: .

cdr3_nt: TGTGCCAGCTCGTCCGACTTAGCGGGAGCGGAAGAGACCCAGTACTTC
cdr3_aa: CASSSDLAGAEETQYF
j_call: TRBJ2-5
v_call: TRBV18
d_call: TRBD2
clone_size: .

cdr3_nt: TGTGCCAGCAGCCAAGAACCGGGACTAGCGAGCACAGATACGCAGTATTTT
cdr3_aa: CASSQEPGLASTDTQYF
j_call: TRBJ2-3
v_call: TRBV4-2
d_call: TRBD2
clone_size: .

cdr3_nt: TGTGCTAGTGGTTTGCTGGGGGCGAGTTACACCTTC
cdr3_aa: CASGLLGASYTF
j_call: TRBJ1-2
v_call: TRBV12-5
d_call: .
clone_size: .

cdr3_nt: TGTGCCAGCAGTGGGACAGGCGCTTATGGCTACACCTTC
cdr3_aa: CASSGTGAYGYTF
j_call: TRBJ1-2
v_call: TRBV6-1
d_call: TRBD1
clone_size: .

cdr3_nt: TGCGCCAGCCTTAGCGGGGGGGGCCGGGAAGAGACCCAGTACTTC
cdr3_aa: CASLSGGGREETQYF
j_call: TRBJ2-5
v_call: TRBV5-1
d_call: TRBD2
clone_size: .

cdr3_nt: TGTGCCAGCAGCTCTACGACAGGAGACCCTAATCAGCCCCAGCATTTT
cdr3_aa: CASSSTTGDPNQPQHF
j_call: TRBJ1-5
v_call: TRBV7-9
d_call: .
clone_size: few

cdr3_nt: TGCGCCAGCAGCTTTGACGCTTTGGAGGGCTATCAGCCCCAGCATTTT
cdr3_aa: CASSFDALEGYQPQHF
j_call: TRBJ1-5
v_call: TRBV5-1
d_call: .
clone_size: .

cdr3_nt: TGTGGTACATCCCTAGGTTACAATGAGCAGTTCTTC
cdr3_aa: CGTSLGYNEQFF
j_call: TRBJ2-1
v_call: TRBV12-5
d_call: .
clone_size: .

cdr3_nt: TGCGCCAGCAGTGACCGGGACAGGGGACCAAGGGGGCAGTACTTC
cdr3_aa: CASSDRDRGPRGQYF
j_call: TRBJ2-7
v_call: TRBV10-1
d_call: TRBD1
clone_size: few

cdr3_nt: TGCAGCGTTGGCAGAATGGACAGCTATGGCTACACCTTC
cdr3_aa: CSVGRMDSYGYTF
j_call: TRBJ1-2
v_call: TRBV29-1
d_call: .
clone_size: .

cdr3_nt: TGTGCCAGCAGCTTTGGGGTCGGGTCTAGCGGGGGGGCAAGTGAGCAGTACTTC
cdr3_aa: CASSFGVGSSGGASEQYF
j_call: TRBJ2-7
v_call: TRBV7-2
d_call: TRBD2
clone_size: .

cdr3_nt: TGCGCCAGCAGCTCAGGGAAGGGGCGGACTGAAGCTTTCTTT
cdr3_aa: CASSSGKGRTEAFF
j_call: TRBJ1-1
v_call: TRBV5-1
d_call: .
clone_size: .

cdr3_nt: TGTGCCAGCAGTACAGGGGCCTACGAGCAGTACTTC
cdr3_aa: CASSTGAYEQYF
j_call: TRBJ2-7
v_call: TRBV25-1
d_call: TRBD1
clone_size: .

cdr3_nt: TGCAGCGTTGGGGCCCCACTTAGCTCCTACAATGAGCAGTTCTTC
cdr3_aa: CSVGAPLSSYNEQFF
j_call: TRBJ2-1
v_call: TRBV29-1
d_call: .
clone_size: .

cdr3_nt: TGTGCCAGTAGTATCCAGGACATTCCTGCCTACGAGCAGTACTTC
cdr3_aa: CASSIQDIPAYEQYF
j_call: TRBJ2-7
v_call: TRBV19
d_call: .
clone_size: .

cdr3_nt: TGTGCCAGCAGCAAAACAGGCTATGGCTACACCTTC
cdr3_aa: CASSKTGYGYTF
j_call: TRBJ1-2
v_call: TRBV7-9
d_call: .
clone_size: .

cdr3_nt: TGTGCCATTCCGGGACAGGGGGCTCCCAGCGAGCAGTACTTC
cdr3_aa: CAIPGQGAPSEQYF
j_call: TRBJ2-7
v_call: TRBV6-1
d_call: TRBD1
clone_size: .

cdr3_nt: TGTGCCAGCAGTGGGTCAGGGGGCAACCAGCCCCAGCATTTT
cdr3_aa: CASSGSGGNQPQHF
j_call: TRBJ1-5
v_call: TRBV2
d_call: TRBD1
clone_size: .

cdr3_nt: TGTGCCAGCAGTGAGGACGCGGGTGATGAGCAGTTCTTC
cdr3_aa: CASSEDAGDEQFF
j_call: TRBJ2-1
v_call: TRBV2
d_call: .
clone_size: .

cdr3_nt: TGTGCCAGCACCTCTCAGGGGTTCTCCTACAATGAGCAGTTCTTC
cdr3_aa: CASTSQGFSYNEQFF
j_call: TRBJ2-1
v_call: TRBV7-9
d_call: .
clone_size: .

cdr3_nt: TGTGCCAGCAGCGTAGATCAAACGGGACTAGCGGATATTTACGAGCAGTACTTC
cdr3_aa: CASSVDQTGLADIYEQYF
j_call: TRBJ2-7
v_call: TRBV9
d_call: TRBD2
clone_size: once

cdr3_nt: TGTGCCAGCAGCACGGGACTAGCGGGAACCAATGAGCAGTTCTTC
cdr3_aa: CASSTGLAGTNEQFF
j_call: TRBJ2-1
v_call: TRBV11-2
d_call: TRBD2
clone_size: once

cdr3_nt: TGCGCCAGCAGCTTGACCTCCTTGACAGGGCTGGTTGAAAAACTGTTTTTT
cdr3_aa: CASSLTSLTGLVEKLFF
j_call: TRBJ1-4
v_call: TRBV5-1
d_call: TRBD1
clone_size: .

cdr3_nt: TGTGCCAGCAGCTTGTCGTATGAAAAACTGTTTTTT
cdr3_aa: CASSLSYEKLFF
j_call: TRBJ1-4
v_call: TRBV7-9
d_call: .
clone_size: .

cdr3_nt: TGTGCCAGCAGCTCCGAGGTGGTGTTCGGGGAGCTGTTTTTT
cdr3_aa: CASSSEVVFGELFF
j_call: TRBJ2-2
v_call: TRBV7-9
d_call: .
clone_size: .

cdr3_nt: TGTGCCACCAGCGGGGGACTCCGGGGCTACGAGCAGTACTTC
cdr3_aa: CATSGGLRGYEQYF
j_call: TRBJ2-7
v_call: TRBV15
d_call: .
clone_size: .

cdr3_nt: TGTGCCAGCAGCTCCCGGACAGCGGGGAACGCTTTCTTT
cdr3_aa: CASSSRTAGNAFF
j_call: TRBJ1-1
v_call: TRBV9
d_call: .
clone_size: few

cdr3_nt: TGTGCCAGCAGCTTCCTAGATAGCAATCAGCCCCAGCATTTT
cdr3_aa: CASSFLDSNQPQHF
j_call: TRBJ1-5
v_call: TRBV7-9
d_call: .
clone_size: .

cdr3_nt: TGTGCCAGCAGGCCCTTGACAGGGGCAAATCAGCCCCAGCATTTT
cdr3_aa: CASRPLTGANQPQHF
j_call: TRBJ1-5
v_call: TRBV7-9
d_call: TRBD1
clone_size: .

cdr3_nt: TGTGCCTGGAGTGGGCAGACAGATACGCAGTATTTT
cdr3_aa: CAWSGQTDTQYF
j_call: TRBJ2-3
v_call: TRBV30
d_call: .
clone_size: .

cdr3_nt: TGTGCCAGCAGCTCGCTAGCGGGAGCGGGGAGGTATACGCAGTATTTT
cdr3_aa: CASSSLAGAGRYTQYF
j_call: TRBJ2-3
v_call: TRBV7-3
d_call: TRBD2
clone_size: .

cdr3_nt: TGTGCCAGCAGCCAAGATCTCGGGGAATACAATGAGCAGTTCTTC
cdr3_aa: CASSQDLGEYNEQFF
j_call: TRBJ2-1
v_call: TRBV4-2
d_call: .
clone_size: .

cdr3_nt: TGTGCCAGCAGCCAATCAAGCAGGGGAGGCAATCAGCCCCAGCATTTT
cdr3_aa: CASSQSSRGGNQPQHF
j_call: TRBJ1-5
v_call: TRBV16
d_call: .
clone_size: .

cdr3_nt: TGCGCCAGCAGCACGGGACAGCCACAAGAGACCCAGTACTTC
cdr3_aa: CASSTGQPQETQYF
j_call: TRBJ2-5
v_call: TRBV5-1
d_call: TRBD1
clone_size: once

cdr3_nt: TGTGCCAGCAGACCCGGGACAGGGTACACTGAAGCTTTCTTT
cdr3_aa: CASRPGTGYTEAFF
j_call: TRBJ1-1
v_call: TRBV2
d_call: TRBD1
clone_size: .

cdr3_nt: TGTGCCAGTGACGGACAGGGTGGGAATCAGCCCCAGCATTTT
cdr3_aa: CASDGQGGNQPQHF
j_call: TRBJ1-5
v_call: TRBV19
d_call: TRBD1
clone_size: .

cdr3_nt: TGTGCCTGGAGTGTACAAGCGAAGTACGAGCAGTACTTC
cdr3_aa: CAWSVQAKYEQYF
j_call: TRBJ2-7
v_call: TRBV30
d_call: .
clone_size: once

cdr3_nt: TGCGCCAGCAGCCTCTTAGCGGGCCAAGAGACCCAGTACTTC
cdr3_aa: CASSLLAGQETQYF
j_call: TRBJ2-5
v_call: TRBV5-1
d_call: TRBD2
clone_size: once

cdr3_nt: TGTGCCTGGTTTGATCAGGGGTCGGAGTATGGCTACACCTTC
cdr3_aa: CAWFDQGSEYGYTF
j_call: TRBJ1-2
v_call: TRBV30
d_call: .
clone_size: few